This is a list of T cell receptor beta chains from one sample in a study of blood T cell repertoires in COVID-19. Produced via immunoSEQ multiplex PCR; TCRdb's table is partial and in-frame only. The data contain 210,000 or so clones, about four fifths of them singletons. Source material: peripheral blood. Every receptor here comes from a man in his forties or fifties with active or convalescent COVID-19. Each CDR3 is given with its conserved first and last residue. Fields, in order: D gene, J gene, V gene, clone size, CDR3 protein, CDR3 DNA. D genes are given only for firm matches. Expanded clones are given a class, and other clones once, few, many or no size at all.

.,TRBJ2-7,TRBV6-5,.,CASSRVVGAEEQYF,TGTGCCAGCAGTAGGGTAGTGGGGGCGGAAGAGCAGTACTTC
TRBD2,TRBJ2-7,TRBV14,.,CASSRGGGRTYEQYF,TGTGCCAGCAGCCGGGGGGGAGGCAGAACCTACGAGCAGTACTTC
.,TRBJ2-5,TRBV7-9,.,CARAGRQETQYF,TGTGCCAGGGCGGGGCGGCAAGAGACCCAGTACTTC
TRBD1,TRBJ2-2,TRBV5-1,.,CASSTGQGVTGELFF,TGCGCCAGCAGCACAGGACAGGGGGTCACCGGGGAGCTGTTTTTT
TRBD2,TRBJ2-5,TRBV4-1,once,CASSQERASGGAGETQYF,TGCGCCAGCAGCCAAGAGCGGGCTAGCGGGGGGGCCGGTGAGACCCAGTACTTC
.,TRBJ2-2,TRBV28,.,CASSYQGEVGELFF,TGTGCCAGCAGTTATCAGGGGGAGGTCGGGGAGCTGTTTTTT
TRBD2,TRBJ2-1,TRBV4-2,.,CASSGTSGGEDEQFF,TGTGCCAGCAGCGGGACTAGCGGGGGGGAGGATGAGCAGTTCTTC
TRBD2,TRBJ2-1,TRBV5-4,.,CASSFRAGGTYNEQFF,TGTGCCAGCAGCTTTCGAGCGGGAGGGACCTACAATGAGCAGTTCTTC
TRBD2,TRBJ2-7,TRBV19,.,CASSAGTSGSYEQYF,TGTGCCAGTAGTGCCGGGACTAGCGGATCCTACGAGCAGTACTTC
.,TRBJ2-2,TRBV6-6,.,CASSYDSSSNTGELFF,TGTGCCAGCAGTTATGACAGTTCCTCGAACACCGGGGAGCTGTTTTTT
.,TRBJ1-5,TRBV5-3,.,CARSLLVRTDDQPQHF,TGTGCCAGAAGCTTGTTGGTCCGGACTGACGATCAGCCCCAGCATTTT
TRBD2,TRBJ2-1,TRBV4-3,.,CASSQVSRTSEQFF,TGCGCCAGCAGCCAAGTAAGTAGGACTAGCGAGCAGTTCTTC
TRBD1,TRBJ2-3,TRBV10-3,.,CATGTGDTDTQYF,TGTGCCACCGGGACAGGGGACACAGATACGCAGTATTTT
TRBD2,TRBJ2-3,TRBV18,.,CASSRGGPDTQYF,TGTGCCAGTTCCCGGGGGGGACCAGATACGCAGTATTTT
.,TRBJ1-2,TRBV6-6,.,CASQTGIGYGYTF,TGTGCCAGCCAAACAGGGATTGGCTATGGCTACACCTTC
TRBD2,TRBJ2-3,TRBV4-1,.,CASSLPSRGANTDTQYF,TGCGCCAGCAGCCTTCCTTCGCGGGGGGCCAACACAGATACGCAGTATTTT
TRBD2,TRBJ2-7,TRBV12-3/TRBV12-4,.,CASSLTSGALYF,TGTGCCAGCAGCCTGACTAGCGGGGCCCTGTACTTC
TRBD1,TRBJ2-1,TRBV11-3,.,CASSQEGQLYNEQFF,TGTGCCAGCAGCCAAGAGGGACAGCTATACAATGAGCAGTTCTTC
.,TRBJ1-6,TRBV6-5,few,CASSYSPGAGSPLHF,TGTGCCAGCAGTTACTCGCCAGGGGCTGGTTCACCCCTCCACTTT
.,TRBJ2-1,TRBV11-2,.,CASSSTGGVGGNEQFF,TGTGCCAGCAGCTCAACAGGGGGGGTTGGCGGCAATGAGCAGTTCTTC
TRBD2,TRBJ2-1,TRBV27,.,CASTISGLAGHLFF,TGTGCCAGCACAATCTCGGGACTAGCGGGACATTTGTTCTTC
TRBD2,TRBJ2-7,TRBV19,once,CASSSLQGVSGRANEQYF,TGTGCCAGTAGTTCTCTCCAAGGAGTGAGCGGGAGAGCCAACGAGCAGTACTTC
.,TRBJ2-3,TRBV2,.,CASSQQGGTDTQYF,TGTGCCAGCAGCCAACAGGGTGGGACAGATACGCAGTATTTT
.,TRBJ1-5,TRBV19,.,CASSFSGGLNQPQHF,TGTGCCAGTAGTTTTAGCGGCGGGCTTAATCAGCCCCAGCATTTT
.,TRBJ1-3,TRBV10-2,.,CASSESVSGNTIYF,TGCGCCAGCAGTGAGTCCGTCTCTGGAAACACCATATATTTT
.,TRBJ2-1,TRBV6-5,.,CASRSPYSYNEQFF,TGTGCCAGCAGATCACCTTACTCGTACAATGAGCAGTTCTTC
.,TRBJ2-1,TRBV5-1,.,CASSLAPQGNEQFF,TGCGCCAGCAGCTTGGCGCCCCAGGGGAATGAGCAGTTCTTC
TRBD1,TRBJ1-2,TRBV27,.,CASSFSGQGYGYTF,TGTGCCAGCAGTTTTTCGGGACAGGGGTATGGCTACACCTTC
TRBD1,TRBJ2-6,TRBV27,.,CASSDRGVANVLTF,TGTGCCAGCAGTGACAGGGGGGTAGCCAACGTCCTGACTTTC
.,TRBJ1-2,TRBV6-2/TRBV6-3,.,CASSYRRALLYGYTF,TGTGCCAGCAGTTATCGGAGAGCTCTACTCTATGGCTACACCTTC
TRBD1,TRBJ1-5,TRBV9,.,CASSAGGGTENQPQHF,TGTGCCAGCAGCGCGGGCGGCGGGACAGAGAATCAGCCCCAGCATTTT
TRBD2,TRBJ2-3,TRBV28,.,CASSPTSGRADTQYF,TGTGCCAGCAGTCCGACTAGCGGGAGGGCCGATACGCAGTATTTT
.,TRBJ1-5,TRBV6-5,.,CASRGTGEAQHF,TGTGCCAGCAGGGGGACGGGGGAGGCCCAGCATTTT
TRBD2,TRBJ2-3,TRBV5-4,.,CASRPTSGSTDTQYF,TGTGCCAGCAGACCGACTAGCGGGAGCACAGATACGCAGTATTTT
TRBD2,TRBJ2-1,TRBV11-1,.,CASSTTSGGSYNEQFF,TGTGCCAGCAGCACTACTAGCGGGGGCTCCTACAATGAGCAGTTCTTC
.,TRBJ1-6,TRBV5-1,.,CASSLGTDQNSPLHF,TGCGCCAGCAGCTTGGGGACAGACCAGAATTCACCCCTCCACTTT
.,TRBJ2-5,TRBV9,once,CASSVGPMETQYF,TGTGCCAGCAGCGTAGGCCCTATGGAGACCCAGTACTTC
.,TRBJ1-6,TRBV10-3,.,CAISAGQTPDSPLHF,TGTGCCATCAGTGCTGGGCAGACGCCGGATTCACCCCTCCACTTT
.,TRBJ1-5,TRBV2,.,CASSEDRSDQPQHF,TGTGCCAGCAGTGAAGACAGGTCGGATCAGCCCCAGCATTTT
.,TRBJ1-1,TRBV6-2/TRBV6-3,.,CASSRQYLEAFF,TGTGCCAGCAGCCGACAGTACCTTGAAGCTTTCTTT
.,TRBJ1-2,TRBV4-1,.,CASSHSQDYGYTF,TGCGCCAGCAGCCACTCCCAGGACTATGGCTACACCTTC
.,TRBJ2-3,TRBV7-2,.,CASTGVDTQYF,TGTGCCAGCACCGGAGTAGATACGCAGTATTTT
TRBD2,TRBJ2-2,TRBV4-3,.,CASSQYRLAGNTGELFF,TGCGCCAGCAGCCAGTACAGACTAGCGGGGAACACCGGGGAGCTGTTTTTT
.,TRBJ2-1,TRBV2,.,CASSDGYIDEQFF,TGTGCCAGCAGTGACGGGTACATCGATGAGCAGTTCTTC
.,TRBJ2-6,TRBV11-2,.,CASSPRWGRDRSGANVLTF,TGTGCCAGCAGCCCACGATGGGGGCGCGATCGCTCTGGGGCCAACGTCCTGACTTTC
.,TRBJ1-2,TRBV6-5,.,CASNPIGAYGYTF,TGTGCCAGCAATCCTATTGGGGCCTATGGCTACACCTTC
.,TRBJ1-1,TRBV28,.,CASSLQSMNTEAFF,TGTGCCAGCAGCTTACAGTCCATGAACACTGAAGCTTTCTTT
TRBD1,TRBJ1-3,TRBV6-5,.,CASSPGGGNTIYF,TGTGCCAGCAGCCCAGGGGGTGGAAACACCATATATTTT
TRBD2,TRBJ2-1,TRBV3-1/TRBV3-2,.,CASRAGTSGMAEFF,TGTGCCAGCAGAGCCGGGACTAGCGGGATGGCGGAGTTCTTC